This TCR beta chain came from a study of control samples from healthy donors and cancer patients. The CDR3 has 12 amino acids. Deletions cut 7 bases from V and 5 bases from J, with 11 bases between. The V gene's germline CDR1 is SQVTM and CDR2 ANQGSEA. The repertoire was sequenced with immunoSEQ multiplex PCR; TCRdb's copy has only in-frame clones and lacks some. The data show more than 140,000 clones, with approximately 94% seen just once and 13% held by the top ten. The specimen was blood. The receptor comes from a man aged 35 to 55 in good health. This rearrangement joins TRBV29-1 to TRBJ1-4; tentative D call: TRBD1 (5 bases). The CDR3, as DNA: TGCAGCGCCAAGGGACCCAATGAAAAACTGTTTTTT. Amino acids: CSAKGPNEKLFF.